These 14 T cell receptor beta chains were all obtained from the same sample, sequenced in a study of post-analysis software for immune sequencing data. The antigens these receptors bind are not known. TCR beta cDNA libraries had unique molecular identifiers. MiXCR, applied by TCRdb to the PCR reads, yields one record per CDR3 protein. The table records 600,000 to 700,000 distinct CDR3 sequences, 55% to 60% of them present only once. Study findings and constraints: Patients showed TRBV5-6, TRBV5-1 and TRBV20-1 among about five TRBV segments more frequent than in controls.

The sample was blood. Every receptor here comes from a girl aged 2 to 9 with multiple sclerosis.

The rearrangement links TRBV20-1 to TRBJ2-1; 7 bases are a match to TRBD2. The CDR3 is 13 residues long. Germline V gene sequence: CDR1 DFQATT, CDR2 SNEGSKA (reference sequence). Trimming at V came to 6 bases and at J to 1 base, leaving 3 bases not matched to a gene. CDR3 region: CSAPRESYNEQFF. CDR3 bases: TGCAGTGCCCCGCGGGAGTCCTACAATGAGCAGTTCTTC.

This clonotype was found once. This chain joins TRBV5-1 and TRBJ1-6; D gene ambiguous. Trimming removed 4 bases at V and 9 bases at J, with 14 bases between. Germline V CDR1 and CDR2: SGHRS, YFSETQ. The CDR3 contains 14 residues. The CDR3 here is CASSRVSPRSPLHF. The CDR3 DNA reads TGCGCCAGCAGCCGGGTCTCGCCTCGTTCACCCCTCCACTTT.

This chain uses TRBV29-1 with TRBJ1-2; TRBD1 matches 7 bases. The CDR3 spans 12 residues. Trimming took 7 bases from V and 4 from J; bases not matched to a gene: 6. Germline V gives CDR1 SQVTM, CDR2 ANQGSEA. The CDR3 loop reads CSDFDRAYGYTF. The CDR3, as DNA: TGCAGCGACTTCGACAGGGCCTATGGCTACACCTTC.

The table lists this clonotype with a few counts. The rearrangement joins TRBV29-1 to TRBJ1-4; no definite D call. V lost 5 bases to trimming and J lost 8 bases, with 12 bases between them. The CDR3 has 12 amino acids. The germline gives CDR1 SQVTM, CDR2 ANQGSEA. In DNA, the CDR3 is TGCAGCGTTTGGTTCGGGGAGGAAAAACTGTTTTTT. Its protein product is CSVWFGEEKLFF.

The V and J genes are TRBV6-5 and TRBJ2-1; no clear D. The length of the CDR3 is 14 residues. Germline loops: CDR1 MNHEY, CDR2 SVGAGI. V was cut by 5 bases and J by 8 bases, with 16 bases left in between. CDR3 sequence (DNA): TGTGCCAGCAGTCAGGCTATTAGTAGGGATGAGCAGTTCTTC. It yields the protein CASSQAISRDEQFF.

The J gene is TRBJ2-1, the V gene TRBV20-1; tentative D call: TRBD1 (6 bases). Trimming stripped 5 bases from V and 5 bases from J, with 19 bases between. Germline assignment: CDR1 DFQATT and CDR2 SNEGSKA (reference sequence). The CDR3 runs 15 residues. The CDR3 sequence is CSARGTSGAHNEQFF. CDR3 bases: TGCAGTGCTCGAGGGACATCCGGGGCCCACAATGAGCAGTTCTTC.

Many counts were recorded for this clonotype. The chain links TRBV29-1 to TRBJ2-5; D unresolved. CDR3 length equals 11 residues. Per germline, CDR1 SQVTM and CDR2 ANQGSEA. V was pared by 4 bases and J by 5 bases, with 8 bases between. In DNA, the CDR3 is TGCAGCGTTGGCGGTTGGGAGACCCAGTACTTC. Translating it yields CSVGGWETQYF.

The chain joins TRBV6-2 or TRBV6-3 to TRBJ2-6, with D perhaps TRBD1 or TRBD2 (5 bases each). This CDR3 contains 17 residues. Between the trimmed V and J ends, which lost 6 bases and 4 bases, there was a span of 19 bases. Germline V gene data show CDR1 as MNHEY and CDR2 as SVGEGT. The CDR3 spells CASRPGRLFGGANVLTF. CDR3 nucleotide sequence: TGTGCCAGCAGGCCGGGACGGCTGTTTGGAGGGGCCAACGTCCTGACTTTC.

The chain couples TRBV5-1 to TRBJ2-1, with D possibly being TRBD1 (5 bases). This CDR3 region has 14 residues. CDR1 and CDR2 (germline): SGHRS, YFSETQ. The V end lost 3 bases, the J end lost 6 bases, and 13 bases lay between the germline ends. As DNA, the CDR3 is TGCGCCAGCAGCTATCCATCAACAGGCAATGAGCAGTTCTTC. This sequence encodes CASSYPSTGNEQFF. The full variable domain, completed using reference TRBV5-1 and TRBJ2-1, is KAGVTQTPRYLIKTRGQQVTLSCSPISGHRSVSWYQQTPGQGLQFLFEYFSETQRNKGNFPGRFSGRQFSNSRSEMNVSTLELGDSALYLCASSYPSTGNEQFFGPGTRLTVL.

The chain joins TRBV20-1 to TRBJ2-7, with 8 bases aligning to TRBD2. This CDR3 region has 17 residues. The V and J ends lost 4 bases and 3 bases, in that order; junction bases with no gene match: 17. Germline V gene data show CDR1 as DFQATT and CDR2 as SNEGSKA (reference sequence). The CDR3 loop reads CSAIRKGTSGRNYEQYF. For the CDR3, the DNA is TGCAGTGCTATACGAAAAGGGACGAGCGGGAGAAACTACGAGCAGTACTTC.

This clonotype was seen more than once but under ten times. This sequence joins TRBV29-1 and TRBJ2-5, with 8 bases that match TRBD1. The germline gives CDR1 SQVTM, CDR2 ANQGSEA. J lost 11 bases, V lost 6 bases, and 14 bases had no gene match. The CDR3 loop spans 13 amino acids. The CDR3 DNA follows: TGCAGCGTCTACAGTGGACAGGGCACGGAGCAGTACTTC. Translated, it gives CSVYSGQGTEQYF.

This clonotype was recorded at least ten times. The chain joins TRBV7-2 to TRBJ2-5; 8 positions match TRBD1. Germline V gene data show CDR1 as SGHTA and CDR2 as FQGNSA. The CDR3 spans 13 residues. Trimming removed 4 bases from V and 4 bases from J; junction bases left unmatched: 2. The CDR3 region is CASSSGQGETQYF. DNA of the CDR3: TGTGCCAGCAGCTCTGGACAGGGAGAGACCCAGTACTTC.

This clonotype has a handful of counts. The rearrangement links TRBV5-1 to TRBJ2-6; D assignment may be TRBD1 or TRBD2 (5 bases each). Germline CDR1 is SGHRS and CDR2 is YFSETQ. The CDR3 contains 15 residues. Trimming removed 7 bases at V and 0 bases at J, with 11 bases between. This CDR3 reads CASSRGYSGANVLTF. Written as DNA, the CDR3 is TGCGCCAGCTCGAGGGGCTACTCTGGGGCCAACGTCCTGACTTTC.

V and J are TRBV11-2 and TRBJ2-7; D is perhaps TRBD2 (6 bases). The CDR3 sequence is 15 residues long. V dropped 2 bases and J dropped 5 bases, with 16 bases sitting between them. Looked up from germline, CDR1 is SGHAT and CDR2 is FQNNGV. The CDR3 DNA is TGTGCCAGCAGCTTAAGGACGGGGGTCCTAAACGAGCAGTACTTC. Translation: CASSLRTGVLNEQYF.